This T cell receptor beta chain was profiled in a study of blood T cell repertoires in COVID-19. V was shortened by 0 bases and J by 1 base, with 3 bases between the two germline ends. Looked up from germline, CDR1 is SGHTA and CDR2 is FQGTGA. This CDR3 is 13 amino acids long. TCRdb's table, derived via immunoSEQ multiplex PCR, lists solely in-frame clones and lacks some. The data contain about 100,000 clones, around 80% of them singletons. The TCR sequence derives from a man between 50 and 59 years old who had recovered from COVID-19. Sequenced material: peripheral blood. The genes are TRBV7-3 and TRBJ1-1, with D hard to call. CDR3 in DNA: TGTGCCAGCAGCTTAACGCGGAACACTGAAGCTTTCTTT. The encoded protein is CASSLTRNTEAFF.